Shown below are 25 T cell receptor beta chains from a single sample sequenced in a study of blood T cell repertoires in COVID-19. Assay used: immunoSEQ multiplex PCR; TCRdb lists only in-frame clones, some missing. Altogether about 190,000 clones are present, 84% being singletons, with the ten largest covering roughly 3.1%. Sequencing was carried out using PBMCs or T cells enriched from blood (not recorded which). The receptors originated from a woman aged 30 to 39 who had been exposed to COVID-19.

Here the CDR3 reads CASSLGTHYGYTF. Here the CDR3 DNA reads TGTGCCAGCAGCCTCGGGACTCACTATGGCTACACCTTC. V is TRBV7-3 and J is TRBJ1-2; possible D gene TRBD1, 5 bases. CDR3 length equals 13 residues. The germline V gene encodes CDR1 SGHTA and CDR2 FQGTGA. V was trimmed by 5 bases and J by 3 bases, leaving 10 bases between them.

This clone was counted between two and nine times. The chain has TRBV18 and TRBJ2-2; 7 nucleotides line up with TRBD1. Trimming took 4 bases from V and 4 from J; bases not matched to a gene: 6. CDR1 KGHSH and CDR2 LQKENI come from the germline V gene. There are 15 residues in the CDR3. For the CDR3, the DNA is TGTGCCAGCTCACAAGACAGGGATGTCACCGGGGAGCTGTTTTTT. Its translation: CASSQDRDVTGELFF.

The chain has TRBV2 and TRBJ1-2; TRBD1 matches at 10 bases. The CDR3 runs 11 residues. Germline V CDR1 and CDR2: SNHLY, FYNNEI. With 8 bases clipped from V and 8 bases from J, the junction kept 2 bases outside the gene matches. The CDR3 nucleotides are TGTGCCAGCGGGACAGGGGTAGGCTACACCTTC. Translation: CASGTGVGYTF. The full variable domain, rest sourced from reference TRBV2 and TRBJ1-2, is EPEVTQTPSHQVTQMGQEVILRCVPISNHLYFYWYRQILGQKVEFLVSFYNNEISEKSEIFDDQFSVERPDGSNFTLKIRSTKLEDSAMYFCASGTGVGYTFGSGTRLTVV.

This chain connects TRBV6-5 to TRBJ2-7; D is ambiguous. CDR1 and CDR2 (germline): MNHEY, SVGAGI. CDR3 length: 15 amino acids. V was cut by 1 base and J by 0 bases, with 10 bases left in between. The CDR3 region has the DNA TGTGCCAGCAGTTACTACTCAGGCAACTCCTACGAGCAGTACTTC. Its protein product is CASSYYSGNSYEQYF.

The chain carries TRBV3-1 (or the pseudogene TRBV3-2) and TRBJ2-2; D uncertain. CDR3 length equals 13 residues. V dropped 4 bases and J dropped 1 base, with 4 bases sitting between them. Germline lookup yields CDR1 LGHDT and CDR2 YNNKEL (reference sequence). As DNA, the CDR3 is TGTGCCAGCAGCCTCCAGAACACCGGGGAGCTGTTTTTT. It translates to CASSLQNTGELFF.

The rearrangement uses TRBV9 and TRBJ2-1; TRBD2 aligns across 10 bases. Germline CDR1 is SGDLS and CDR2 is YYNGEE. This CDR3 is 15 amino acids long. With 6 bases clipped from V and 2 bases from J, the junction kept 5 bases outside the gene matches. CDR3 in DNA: TGTGCCAGCACCCTAGCGGGGGAACCCTACAATGAGCAGTTCTTC. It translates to CASTLAGEPYNEQFF. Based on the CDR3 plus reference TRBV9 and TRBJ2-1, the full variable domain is DSGVTQTPKHLITATGQRVTLRCSPRSGDLSVYWYQQSLDQGLQFLIQYYNGEERAKGNILERFSAQQFPDLHSELNLSSLELGDSALYFCASTLAGEPYNEQFFGPGTRLTVL.

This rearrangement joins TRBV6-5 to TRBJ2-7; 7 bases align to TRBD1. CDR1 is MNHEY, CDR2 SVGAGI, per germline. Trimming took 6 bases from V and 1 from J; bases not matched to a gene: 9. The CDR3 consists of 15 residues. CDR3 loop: CASRYRLTGSYEQYF. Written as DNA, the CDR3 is TGTGCCAGCAGATACAGACTGACAGGGTCCTACGAGCAGTACTTC.

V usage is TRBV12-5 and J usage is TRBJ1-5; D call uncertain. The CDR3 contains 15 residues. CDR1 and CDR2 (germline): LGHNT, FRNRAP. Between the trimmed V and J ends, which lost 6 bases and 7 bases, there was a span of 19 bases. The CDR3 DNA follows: TGTGCTAGTGGATCACCGGGATCTAGCTACCAGCCCCAGCATTTT. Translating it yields CASGSPGSSYQPQHF.

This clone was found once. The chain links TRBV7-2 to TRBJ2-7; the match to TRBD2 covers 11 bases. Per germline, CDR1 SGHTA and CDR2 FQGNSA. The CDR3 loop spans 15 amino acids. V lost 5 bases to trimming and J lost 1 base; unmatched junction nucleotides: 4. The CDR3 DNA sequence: TGTGCCAGCAGCAAAACTAGCGGGGGTTCCTACGAGCAGTACTTC. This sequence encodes CASSKTSGGSYEQYF.

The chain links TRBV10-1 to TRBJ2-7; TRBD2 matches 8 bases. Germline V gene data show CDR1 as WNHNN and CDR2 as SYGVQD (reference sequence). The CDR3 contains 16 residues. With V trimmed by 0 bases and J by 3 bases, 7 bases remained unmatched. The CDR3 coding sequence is TGCGCCAGCAGTGAGTCGAGGCGGGGGGCCAGCTACGAGCAGTACTTC. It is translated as CASSESRRGASYEQYF.

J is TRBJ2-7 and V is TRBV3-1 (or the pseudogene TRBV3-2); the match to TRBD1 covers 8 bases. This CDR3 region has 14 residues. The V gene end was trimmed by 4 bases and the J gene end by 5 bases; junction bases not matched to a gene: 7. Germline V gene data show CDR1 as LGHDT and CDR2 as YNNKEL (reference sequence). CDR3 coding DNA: TGTGCCAGCAGCCGACTACAGGGGGAAAACGAGCAGTACTTC. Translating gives CASSRLQGENEQYF.

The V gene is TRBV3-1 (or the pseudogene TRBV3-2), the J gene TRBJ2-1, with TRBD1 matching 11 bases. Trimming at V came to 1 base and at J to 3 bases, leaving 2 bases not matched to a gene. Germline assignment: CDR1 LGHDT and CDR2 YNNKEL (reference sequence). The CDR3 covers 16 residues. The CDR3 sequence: CASSQADRGLYNEQFF. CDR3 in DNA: TGTGCCAGCAGCCAAGCGGACAGGGGGCTCTACAATGAGCAGTTCTTC.

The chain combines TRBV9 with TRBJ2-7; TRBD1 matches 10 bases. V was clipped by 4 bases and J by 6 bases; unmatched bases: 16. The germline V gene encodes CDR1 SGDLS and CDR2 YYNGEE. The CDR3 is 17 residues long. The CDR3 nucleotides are TGTGCCAGCAGCCCATCCCGGGACAGGGGACCTTATGCCGAGCAGTACTTC. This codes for CASSPSRDRGPYAEQYF.

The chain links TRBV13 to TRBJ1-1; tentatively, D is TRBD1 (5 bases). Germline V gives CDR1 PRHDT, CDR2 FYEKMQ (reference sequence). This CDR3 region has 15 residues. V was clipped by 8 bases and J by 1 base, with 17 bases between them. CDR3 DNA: TGTGCCAGCGCCCAGACGGGGCGGGGGAACACTGAAGCTTTCTTT. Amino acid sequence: CASAQTGRGNTEAFF.

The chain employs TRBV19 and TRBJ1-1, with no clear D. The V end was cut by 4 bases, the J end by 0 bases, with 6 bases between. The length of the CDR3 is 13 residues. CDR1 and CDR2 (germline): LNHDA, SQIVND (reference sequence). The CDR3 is CASSNQVNTEAFF. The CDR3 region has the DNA TGTGCCAGTAGTAACCAGGTGAACACTGAAGCTTTCTTT.

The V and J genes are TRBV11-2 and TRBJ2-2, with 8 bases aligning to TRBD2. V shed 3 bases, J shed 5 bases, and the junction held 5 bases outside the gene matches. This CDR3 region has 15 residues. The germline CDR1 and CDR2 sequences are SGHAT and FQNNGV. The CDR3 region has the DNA TGTGCCAGCAGCTTGGCGGGGGGCGATACCGGGGAGCTGTTTTTT. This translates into CASSLAGGDTGELFF.

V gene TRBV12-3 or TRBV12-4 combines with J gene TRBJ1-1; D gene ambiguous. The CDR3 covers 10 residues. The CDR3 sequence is CVSKAAEAFF. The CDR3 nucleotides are TGTGTCAGTAAGGCGGCTGAAGCTTTCTTT.

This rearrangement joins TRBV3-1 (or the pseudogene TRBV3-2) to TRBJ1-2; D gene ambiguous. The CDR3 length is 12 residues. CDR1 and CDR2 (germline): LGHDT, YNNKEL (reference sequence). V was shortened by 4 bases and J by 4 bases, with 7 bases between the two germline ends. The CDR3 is CASSLGTYGYTF. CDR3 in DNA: TGTGCCAGCAGCCTTGGCACCTATGGCTACACCTTC.

The CDR3 region is CASSGAGTGDSNYGYTF. CDR3 in DNA: TGTGCCAGCAGCGGAGCCGGGACAGGGGATTCTAACTATGGCTACACCTTC. The rearrangement links TRBV9 to TRBJ1-2, with 10 bases identical to TRBD1. Germline CDR1 SGDLS, CDR2 YYNGEE. The CDR3 consists of 17 residues. V gave up 3 bases and J gave up 0 bases; unmatched junction bases: 8.

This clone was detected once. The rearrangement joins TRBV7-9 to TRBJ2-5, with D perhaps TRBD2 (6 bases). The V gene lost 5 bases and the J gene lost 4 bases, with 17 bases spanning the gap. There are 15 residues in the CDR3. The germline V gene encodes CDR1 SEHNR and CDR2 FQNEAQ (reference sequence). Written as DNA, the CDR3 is TGTGCCAGCAGCCCGAGGACTACAGCCACAGAGACCCAGTACTTC. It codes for CASSPRTTATETQYF. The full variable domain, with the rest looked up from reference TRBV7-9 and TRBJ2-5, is DTGVSQNPRHKITKRGQNVTFRCDPISEHNRLYWYRQTLGQGPEFLTYFQNEAQLEKSRLLSDRFSAERPKGSFSTLEIQRTEQGDSAMYLCASSPRTTATETQYFGPGTRLLVL.

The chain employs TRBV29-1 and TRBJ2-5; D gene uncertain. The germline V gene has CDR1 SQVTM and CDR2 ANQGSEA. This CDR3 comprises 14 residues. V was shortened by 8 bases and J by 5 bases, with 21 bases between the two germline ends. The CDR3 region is CSSGYTRTGETQYF. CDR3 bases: TGCAGCTCCGGGTACACGAGAACCGGGGAGACCCAGTACTTC.

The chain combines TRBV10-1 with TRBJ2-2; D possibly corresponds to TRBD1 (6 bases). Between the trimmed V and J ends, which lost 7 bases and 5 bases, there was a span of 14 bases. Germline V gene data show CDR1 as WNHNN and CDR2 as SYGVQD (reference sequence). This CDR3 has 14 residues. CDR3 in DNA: TGCGCCAGCACACCGGACAGTCTGACCGGGGAGCTGTTTTTT. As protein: CASTPDSLTGELFF.

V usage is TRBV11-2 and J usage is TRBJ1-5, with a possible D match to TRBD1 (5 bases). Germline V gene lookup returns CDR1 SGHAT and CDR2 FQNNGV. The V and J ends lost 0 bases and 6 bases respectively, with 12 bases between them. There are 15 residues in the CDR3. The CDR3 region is CASSLDWGVGQPQHF. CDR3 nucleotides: TGTGCCAGCAGCTTAGATTGGGGCGTTGGTCAGCCCCAGCATTTT.

The CDR3 is CASRGGLADSYEQYF. In DNA form, the CDR3 reads TGCGCCAGCAGGGGGGGACTAGCGGACTCCTACGAGCAGTACTTC. The rearrangement uses TRBV10-2 and TRBJ2-7; 11 positions agree with TRBD2. The CDR3 is 15 residues long. CDR1 is WSHSY, CDR2 SAAADI, per germline. The ends lost 6 bases at V and 0 bases at J; junction bases unmatched: 4.

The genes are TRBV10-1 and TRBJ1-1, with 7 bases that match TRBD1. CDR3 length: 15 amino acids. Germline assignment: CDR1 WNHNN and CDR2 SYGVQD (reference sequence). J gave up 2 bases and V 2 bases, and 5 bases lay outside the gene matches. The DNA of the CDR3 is TGCGCCAGCAGTGAGAGCTCAGGGGGAAACACTGAAGCTTTCTTT. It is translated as CASSESSGGNTEAFF.